The 20 T cell receptor beta chains below come from one sample, sequenced in a study of graft-versus-host responses after intestinal transplantation. Profiling relied on immunoSEQ multiplex PCR, and the TCRdb table lists in-frame clones only, not all of them. This sample has some 55,000 clones, with around 90% found just once. The input for sequencing was PBMCs, taken 650 to 670 days after intestinal transplant. The receptors come from a human patient who received an intestinal transplant, so some T cells may come from the graft donor.

The chain uses TRBV7-3 and TRBJ1-1; TRBD1 agrees at 8 bases. V dropped 5 bases and J dropped 1; count of bases not matched to a gene: 3. The CDR3 length is 14 residues. Germline V lookup: CDR1 SGHTA, CDR2 FQGTGA. CDR3 in DNA: TGTGCCAGCAGCCCAGGACAGGGGAACACTGAAGCTTTCTTT. As protein: CASSPGQGNTEAFF.

This clone was recorded only once. The rearrangement links TRBV10-1 to TRBJ2-4; D not resolved. This CDR3 has 14 residues. From germline, CDR1 is WNHNN and CDR2 SYGVQD (reference sequence). Trimming left V 2 bases short and J 7 bases short, with 12 bases between. CDR3 sequence reads: CASSEARSVNIQYF. Here the CDR3 DNA reads TGCGCCAGCAGTGAGGCTAGATCGGTGAACATTCAGTACTTC.

The CDR3 DNA sequence: TGTGCCAGCAGTTACTCGATGGCCCATTCTAAGGAGCCCCAGCATTTT. This sequence encodes CASSYSMAHSKEPQHF. This rearrangement joins TRBV6-5 to TRBJ1-5, with D hard to call. Trimming took 0 bases from V and 8 from J, leaving 17 bases between them. CDR1 and CDR2 (germline): MNHEY, SVGAGI. This CDR3 has 16 residues.

V gene TRBV29-1 combines with J gene TRBJ1-3, with a weak D call TRBD1 (6 bases). Germline CDR1 reads SQVTM; CDR2 reads ANQGSEA. The CDR3 sequence is 13 residues long. Between the trimmed V and J ends, which lost 6 bases and 0 bases, there was a span of 9 bases. The CDR3 region has the DNA TGCAGCGTCCAACAGGGCTCTGGAAACACCATATATTTT. As protein: CSVQQGSGNTIYF.

The chain joins TRBV6-1 to TRBJ1-1; no reliable D call. The V gene lost 2 bases and the J gene lost 6 bases, with 7 bases spanning the gap. The CDR3 has 12 amino acids. CDR1 is MNHNS, CDR2 SASEGT, per germline. In DNA, the CDR3 is TGTGCCAGCAGTGAAATCCTCCCTGAAGCTTTCTTT. Protein sequence: CASSEILPEAFF.

The chain is built from TRBV18 and TRBJ2-6; 9 nucleotides match TRBD1. Per germline, CDR1 KGHSH and CDR2 LQKENI. The CDR3 covers 15 residues. The junction had 8 bases not matched to a gene; V was cut back by 3 bases and J by 11 bases. In DNA, the CDR3 is TGTGCCAGCTCACCCGGTCCCGGACAGGGGTACGTCCTGACTTTC. It yields the protein CASSPGPGQGYVLTF.

V and J are TRBV5-1 and TRBJ1-3, with 9 bases lining up with TRBD1. V was clipped by 4 bases and J by 0 bases; unmatched bases: 8. This CDR3 is built from 17 residues. Germline CDR1 SGHRS, CDR2 YFSETQ. CDR3 residues: CASSLATGGYSGNTIYF. CDR3 DNA: TGCGCCAGCAGCCTAGCGACAGGGGGTTACTCTGGAAACACCATATATTTT. Full variable domain (rest looked up from reference TRBV5-1 and TRBJ1-3): KAGVTQTPRYLIKTRGQQVTLSCSPISGHRSVSWYQQTPGQGLQFLFEYFSETQRNKGNFPGRFSGRQFSNSRSEMNVSTLELGDSALYLCASSLATGGYSGNTIYFGEGSWLTVV.

The chain combines TRBV5-6 with TRBJ1-2, with D unclear. Trimming removed 0 bases at V and 4 bases at J, with 7 bases between. The CDR3 loop spans 13 amino acids. Germline V gene lookup returns CDR1 SGHDT and CDR2 YYEEEE. For the CDR3, the DNA is TGTGCCAGCAGCTTGGGTGACTTCTATGGCTACACCTTC. It yields the protein CASSLGDFYGYTF.

The chain carries TRBV2 and TRBJ2-3; D is unresolved. Germline-derived CDR1 and CDR2 are SNHLY and FYNNEI. CDR3 length: 15 amino acids. V was cut by 0 bases and J by 2 bases, with 9 bases left in between. CDR3 protein: CASSEALGFTDTQYF. CDR3 nucleotide sequence: TGTGCCAGCAGTGAAGCGCTTGGGTTCACAGATACGCAGTATTTT.

DNA of the CDR3: TGTGCCAGCAGCCTCGATTCAATGAACACTGAAGCTTTCTTT. This translates into CASSLDSMNTEAFF. The chain carries TRBV7-6 and TRBJ1-1; D is uncertain. The CDR3 has 14 amino acids. Trimming took 5 bases from V and 0 from J, leaving 10 bases between them. Germline CDR1 SGHVS, CDR2 FNYEAQ.

CDR3 residues: CASSVAPAYQETQYF. The CDR3 DNA follows: TGTGCCAGCAGCGTAGCCCCCGCTTACCAAGAGACCCAGTACTTC. V gene TRBV9 combines with J gene TRBJ2-5; D unclear. Per the germline V gene, CDR1 is SGDLS and CDR2 is YYNGEE. The CDR3 spans 15 residues. Deletions cut 0 bases from V and 0 bases from J, with 9 bases between.

The chain links TRBV5-8 to TRBJ1-5, with D tentatively TRBD1 (5 bases). This CDR3 contains 16 residues. Germline V CDR1 and CDR2: SGHTS, YDEGEE. The V and J ends lost 0 bases and 1 base respectively, with 11 bases between them. The DNA for the CDR3 is TGTGCCAGCAGCTTGGGGTGGGGGACGAGCAATCAGCCCCAGCATTTT. The encoded protein is CASSLGWGTSNQPQHF.

V gene TRBV7-2 combines with J gene TRBJ1-4, with 8 nucleotides matching TRBD1. Germline V gives CDR1 SGHTA, CDR2 FQGNSA. This CDR3 has 14 residues. J gave up 5 bases and V 5 bases, and 4 bases lay outside the gene matches. The CDR3 nucleotides read TGTGCCAGCAGCAGAAGGACAGGGAATGAAAAACTGTTTTTT. Translated: CASSRRTGNEKLFF.

This chain connects TRBV18 to TRBJ2-5; D is perhaps TRBD1 (5 bases). The CDR3 length is 15 residues. The V end lost 1 base, the J end lost 5 bases, and 14 bases lay between the germline ends. From germline, CDR1 is KGHSH and CDR2 LQKENI. The CDR3 sequence: CASSPLRVPRETQYF. CDR3 sequence (DNA): TGTGCCAGCTCACCACTCAGGGTACCCAGGGAGACCCAGTACTTC.

This clone was detected once. V and J are TRBV27 and TRBJ2-2; the D is unclear. Germline CDR1 and CDR2: MNHEY and SMNVEV (reference sequence). Trimming pared 1 base from V and 2 bases from J, leaving 11 bases between. This CDR3 has 16 residues. CDR3 residues: CASSLWPGGNTGELFF. CDR3 coding DNA: TGTGCCAGCAGTTTATGGCCAGGCGGAAACACCGGGGAGCTGTTTTTT.

This chain joins TRBV6-5 and TRBJ2-3, with D unclear. Germline CDR1 reads MNHEY; CDR2 reads SVGAGI. The CDR3 runs 13 residues. The ends were cut back, 0 bases at V and 6 bases at J, with 7 bases in the middle. The DNA of the CDR3 is TGTGCCAGCAGTTACTCGATACGGGATACGCAGTATTTT. Its protein is CASSYSIRDTQYF.

CDR3 DNA sequence: TGTGCCAGCTCACCGGGGGGCCTCTTGAACACTGAAGCTTTCTTT. This sequence encodes CASSPGGLLNTEAFF. This chain connects TRBV18 to TRBJ1-1, with D maybe TRBD1 (6 bases). The V end was cut by 3 bases, the J end by 0 bases, with 11 bases between. The CDR3 contains 15 residues. Germline V lookup: CDR1 KGHSH, CDR2 LQKENI. Full variable domain (rest looked up from reference TRBV18 and TRBJ1-1): NAGVMQNPRHLVRRRGQEARLRCSPMKGHSHVYWYRQLPEEGLKFMVYLQKENIIDESGMPKERFSAEFPKEGPSILRIQQVVRGDSAAYFCASSPGGLLNTEAFFGQGTRLTVV.

This chain joins TRBV19 and TRBJ1-4; 12 bases are shared with TRBD1. This CDR3 is built from 20 residues. The J segment lost 8 bases and the V segment lost 5 bases, leaving 21 bases of the junction unmatched. Germline-derived CDR1 and CDR2 are LNHDA and SQIVND (reference sequence). In DNA form, the CDR3 reads TGTGCCAGTAGTGGTTGGGACAGGGGGCTATCCCAGGCGGGGGAAGAAAAACTGTTTTTT. Translated, it gives CASSGWDRGLSQAGEEKLFF.

The chain couples TRBV6-5 to TRBJ1-2; no firm D call. The CDR3 is 15 amino acids. Trimming removed 6 bases at V and 8 bases at J, with 22 bases between. Germline V gene lookup returns CDR1 MNHEY and CDR2 SVGAGI. Here the CDR3 reads CASRYGSVFTGGYTF. CDR3 nucleotide sequence: TGTGCCAGCAGATATGGGAGCGTTTTCACCGGGGGCTACACCTTC.

V and J are TRBV19 and TRBJ1-1, with a possible D match to TRBD1 (5 bases). Trimming took 3 bases from V and 5 from J, leaving 13 bases between them. This CDR3 has 14 amino acids. Per germline, CDR1 LNHDA and CDR2 SQIVND (reference sequence). The CDR3 loop reads CASSMAQVRTEAFF. The CDR3 region has the DNA TGTGCCAGTAGTATGGCACAGGTTCGGACTGAAGCTTTCTTT.